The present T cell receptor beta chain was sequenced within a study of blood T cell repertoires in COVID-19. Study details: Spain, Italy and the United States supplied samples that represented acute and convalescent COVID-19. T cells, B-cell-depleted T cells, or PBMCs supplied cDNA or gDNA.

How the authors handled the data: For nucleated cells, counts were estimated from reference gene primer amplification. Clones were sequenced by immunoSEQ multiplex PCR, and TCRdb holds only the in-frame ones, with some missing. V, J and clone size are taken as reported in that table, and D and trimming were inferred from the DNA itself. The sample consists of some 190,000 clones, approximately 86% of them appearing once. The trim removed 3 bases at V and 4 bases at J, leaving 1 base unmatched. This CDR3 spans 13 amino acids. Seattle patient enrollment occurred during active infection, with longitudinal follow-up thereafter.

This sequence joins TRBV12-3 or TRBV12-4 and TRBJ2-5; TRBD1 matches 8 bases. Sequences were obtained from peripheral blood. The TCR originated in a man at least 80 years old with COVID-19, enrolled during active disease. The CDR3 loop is CASSFDRGETQYF. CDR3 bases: TGTGCCAGCAGTTTTGACAGGGGAGAGACCCAGTACTTC.